Listed below are T cell receptor beta chains from one sample, sequenced in a study of read filtering for tumor transcriptome and immune sequencing. In TCRdb, the reads were re-called with MiXCR into one record per CDR3 protein. Seen here are 50,000 or so distinct CDR3 sequences, approximately 12% observed once, and the top ten hold about 14%. The sequenced material came from a population of CD138-negative cells sorted from bone marrow. The receptors were sampled from a donor at least 40 years old with multiple myeloma. Both conserved end residues are part of each CDR3. D genes are given only for firm matches. Some rows mark clone size as missing; the rest say once, few, many or name a class of expanded clone.

TRBV28	many	.	16	TRBJ2-7	CASSDFKGVWGYEQYF	TGTGCCAGCAGCGACTTCAAGGGTGTCTGGGGCTACGAGCAGTACTTC
TRBV3-1	.	TRBD2	19	TRBJ2-7	CASSQAPRRGGRLIYEQYF	TGTGCCAGCAGCCAAGCTCCACGAAGAGGCGGGAGGCTTATCTACGAGCAGTACTTC
TRBV28	.	.	14	TRBJ1-1	CASSDPGRSTEAFF	TGTGCCAGCAGTGACCCAGGAAGAAGTACTGAAGCTTTCTTT
TRBV29-1	many	.	11	TRBJ2-3	CSVGVADTQYF	TGCAGCGTGGGGGTAGCAGATACGCAGTATTTT
TRBV27	many	.	16	TRBJ1-5	CASSRTGRLGNQPQHF	TGTGCCAGCAGCCGAACAGGGAGGTTAGGCAATCAGCCCCAGCATTTT
TRBV24-1	many	TRBD2	16	TRBJ2-3	CATSDLKSGATDTQYF	TGTGCCACCAGTGATTTGAAGAGCGGGGCCACAGATACGCAGTATTTT
TRBV12-3/TRBV12-4	.	.	15	TRBJ2-6	CASGTRRSGANVLTF	TGTGCCAGCGGAACCCGGCGCTCTGGGGCCAACGTCCTGACTTTC
TRBV7-2	few	TRBD2	15	TRBJ2-1	CASSPRTSGIKEQFF	TGTGCCAGCAGCCCCCGGACTAGCGGAATCAAAGAGCAGTTTTTC
TRBV20-1	.	.	13	TRBJ1-5	CSASAGLWQPQHF	TGCAGTGCTAGCGCAGGGCTTTGGCAGCCCCAGCATTTT
TRBV27	.	.	12	TRBJ1-1	CASSPPTGTAFF	TGTGCCAGCAGTCCCCCAACAGGGACAGCTTTCTTT
TRBV5-5	many	TRBD1	14	TRBJ2-7	CASRQTGGSYEQYF	TGTGCCAGCAGACAGACAGGGGGCTCCTACGAGCAGTACTTC
TRBV2	many	TRBD1	12	TRBJ2-7	CAGSTGLGEQYF	TGTGCCGGCTCGACAGGGCTGGGGGAGCAGTACTTC
TRBV7-3	many	TRBD1	16	TRBJ2-3	CASSLRAGGYGDTQYF	TGTGCCAGCAGCTTGAGGGCAGGGGGCTATGGAGATACGCAGTATTTT
TRBV7-9	many	TRBD2	15	TRBJ2-3	CASSPEGLAADTQYF	TGTGCCAGCAGCCCAGAGGGACTAGCAGCAGATACGCAGTATTTT
TRBV19	.	.	15	TRBJ2-3	CASKSRRGNTDTQYF	TGTGCCAGTAAGTCGCGGCGCGGAAACACAGATACGCAGTACTTT
TRBV7-6	.	.	15	TRBJ2-2	CASSLAGAEAGELFF	TGTGCCAGCAGCTTAGCGGGGGCTGAAGCCGGGGAGCTGTTTTTT
TRBV7-3	many	.	13	TRBJ2-7	CASSLTPSYEQYF	TGTGCCAGCAGCTTAACACCCAGCTACGAGCAGTACTTC
TRBV6-1	many	TRBD1	14	TRBJ2-1	CASSSRDRGPEQFF	TGTGCCAGCAGTTCCCGGGACAGGGGGCCTGAGCAGTTCTTC
TRBV28	many	.	14	TRBJ2-5	CASSPPGGVKTQYF	TGTGCCAGCAGTCCTCCGGGGGGCGTAAAGACCCAGTACTTC
TRBV20-1	many	.	15	TRBJ1-6	CSASRSDRDFSPLHF	TGCAGTGCTAGTCGCTCTGACCGCGATTTCTCACCCCTCCACTTT
TRBV4-1	many	.	13	TRBJ1-5	CASSQDQVQPQHF	TGCGCCAGCAGCCAAGATCAGGTACAGCCCCAGCATTTT
TRBV29-1	many	TRBD1	15	TRBJ1-1	CSVDRGHPRGAGAFF	TGCAGCGTTGACAGGGGGCATCCTAGAGGGGCTGGAGCTTTCTTT
TRBV5-1	many	TRBD2	17	TRBJ2-1	CASSSRTRSTGDNEQFF	TGCGCCAGCAGCTCCCGGACTAGATCCACCGGGGACAATGAGCAGTTCTTC
TRBV7-3	.	TRBD1	13	TRBJ2-2	CAGRAGGTGELFF	TGTGCCGGCAGGGCAGGGGGTACCGGGGAGCTGTTTTTT
TRBV20-1	many	.	15	TRBJ2-1	CSARDLRGTYNEQFF	TGCAGTGCTAGAGATCTCAGGGGAACCTACAATGAGCAGTTCTTC
TRBV5-1	many	.	15	TRBJ2-1	CASSLGLLGGNEQFF	TGCGCCAGCAGCTTGGGACTGCTGGGGGGCAATGAGCAGTTCTTC
TRBV15	many	TRBD2	18	TRBJ2-3	CATSRGGASGTVPDTQYF	TGTGCCACCAGCAGAGGAGGAGCTAGCGGGACTGTACCAGATACGCAGTATTTT
TRBV6-1	many	TRBD2	14	TRBJ2-1	CASRTESTSGSKFF	TGTGCCAGCCGGACAGAATCGACTAGCGGGAGTAAGTTCTTC
TRBV5-1	few	TRBD2	16	TRBJ2-1	CASSGGGLARDNEQFF	TGCGCCAGCAGCGGGGGGGGACTAGCGAGAGACAATGAGCAGTTCTTC
TRBV20-1	many	TRBD2	15	TRBJ2-7	CSARPRRREGHEQYF	TGCAGTGCTAGACCCCGCAGGCGGGAGGGCCACGAGCAGTACTTC
TRBV4-2	many	.	16	TRBJ2-2	CASSRERTKDFRELFF	TGTGCCAGCAGCCGTGAACGGACTAAGGATTTCCGGGAGCTGTTTTTT
TRBV5-1	.	TRBD2	19	TRBJ2-2	CARSSVRTSGIVNTGGLFF	TGCGCCAGAAGCTCCGTAAGGACTAGCGGGATCGTCAACACCGGGGGGCTGTTTTTT
TRBV6-2/TRBV6-3	.	TRBD2	16	TRBJ2-3	CASSSRTSGYTDTQYF	TGTGCCAGCAGTTCCCGGACTAGCGGATACACAGATACGCAGTATTTT
TRBV4-1	few	TRBD2	17	TRBJ2-3	CASSDVGAGDSTDTQYF	TGCGCCAGCAGCGATGTCGGAGCGGGAGACAGCACAGATACGCAGTATTTT
TRBV27	many	TRBD1	17	TRBJ1-2	CASSPRQGRGTNYGYTF	TGTGCCAGCAGTCCCCGACAGGGACGAGGTACTAACTATGGCTACACCTTC
TRBV7-9	many	.	12	TRBJ1-1	CASSSSYTEAFF	TGTGCCAGCAGCTCCTCGTACACTGAAGCTTTCTTT
TRBV11-2	many	.	15	TRBJ2-3	CASSYRLEVTDTQYF	TGTGCCAGCAGCTACCGACTAGAAGTCACAGATACGCAGTATTTT
TRBV7-9	many	TRBD1	14	TRBJ2-5	CASSLGTVQETQYF	TGTGCCAGCAGTCTTGGGACAGTACAAGAGACCCAGTACTTC
TRBV28	many	TRBD1	16	TRBJ1-6	CASSTHGQGLNSPLHF	TGTGCCAGCAGTACGCACGGACAGGGACTAAATTCACCCCTCCACTTT
TRBV6-2/TRBV6-3	.	.	15	TRBJ2-3	CASRKGDLRTDTQYF	TGTGCCAGCAGGAAGGGGGACCTACGCACAGATACGCAGTATTTT
TRBV19	.	TRBD1	16	TRBJ1-5	CASSIQVRQGGQSQHF	TGTGCCAGTAGTATACAGGTCAGACAGGGTGGTCAGTCCCAGCATTTT